Below, 6 T cell receptor beta chains from the same sample are listed, as sequenced in a study of spatial heterogeneity in lung cancer. MiXCR, applied by TCRdb to the 5' RACE reads, yields one record per CDR3 protein. Altogether around 2,000 distinct CDR3 sequences are present, less than 20% being singletons, with the ten largest covering around three fifths. The time point here: sample taken at primary tumor resection. Tumor, nontumor lung or frozen PBMC supplied whole RNA, sequenced without sorting. The sequencing here drew on PBMCs, taken at surgery. All receptors derive from a male donor with early-stage non-small cell lung cancer.

This clonotype has just one count. The chain has TRBV2 and TRBJ1-3, with D hard to call. Germline CDR1 is SNHLY and CDR2 is FYNNEI. CDR3 length: 15 residues. V was trimmed by 5 bases and J by 2 bases, leaving 13 bases between them. The chain's CDR3 is CASSYSGFAGNTIYF. In nucleotides, the CDR3 is TGTGCCAGCAGTTACAGCGGGTTTGCTGGAAACACCATATATTTT.

Judged by abundance, this clonotype is medium-sized. This rearrangement joins TRBV19 to TRBJ2-1, with D tentatively TRBD2 (6 bases). The CDR3 consists of 12 residues. V shed 5 bases and J shed 9 bases, with 11 bases lying between them. CDR1 and CDR2 from the germline V gene are LNHDA and SQIVND (reference sequence). The CDR3 DNA follows: TGTGCCAGTAGTGGGCGGAGGGTTGAGCAGTTCTTC. This translates into CASSGRRVEQFF.

This clonotype was observed at least ten times. In nucleotides, the CDR3 is TGCAGCGGGACAGAGCAAGAGACCCAGTACTTC. Protein product: CSGTEQETQYF. This chain uses TRBV29-1 with TRBJ2-5, with D perhaps TRBD1 (6 bases). This CDR3 has 11 residues. Trimming removed 7 bases from V and 2 bases from J, with 8 bases in between. The germline V gene encodes CDR1 SQVTM and CDR2 ANQGSEA.

This clonotype was detected many times. The chain couples TRBV5-1 to TRBJ1-2; D not resolved. The CDR3 consists of 14 residues. In germline, CDR1 is SGHRS, CDR2 YFSETQ. Trimming stripped 0 bases from V and 2 bases from J, with 8 bases between. CDR3 sequence (DNA): TGCGCCAGCAGCTTGGGCGCCAGAAACTATGGCTACACCTTC. It translates to CASSLGARNYGYTF.

This clonotype was seen at least ten times. The chain couples TRBV7-3 to TRBJ2-6, with TRBD2 as a possible D gene (5 bases). Germline assignment: CDR1 SGHTA and CDR2 FQGTGA. V gave up 0 bases and J gave up 17 bases, with 14 bases separating them. This CDR3 spans 13 amino acids. This chain's CDR3 is CASSLTWTAPMTF. CDR3 coding DNA: TGTGCCAGCAGCTTAACGTGGACTGCACCTATGACTTTC.

Within the sample, this clonotype is medium-sized. V gene TRBV7-2 combines with J gene TRBJ2-2; unclear D gene. There are 15 residues in the CDR3. Per the germline V gene, CDR1 is SGHTA and CDR2 is FQGNSA. V dropped 5 bases and J dropped 3 bases, with 13 bases sitting between them. CDR3 amino acids: CASSRRLGDTGELFF. The CDR3 DNA is TGTGCCAGCAGCCGTAGACTCGGAGACACCGGGGAGCTGTTTTTT.